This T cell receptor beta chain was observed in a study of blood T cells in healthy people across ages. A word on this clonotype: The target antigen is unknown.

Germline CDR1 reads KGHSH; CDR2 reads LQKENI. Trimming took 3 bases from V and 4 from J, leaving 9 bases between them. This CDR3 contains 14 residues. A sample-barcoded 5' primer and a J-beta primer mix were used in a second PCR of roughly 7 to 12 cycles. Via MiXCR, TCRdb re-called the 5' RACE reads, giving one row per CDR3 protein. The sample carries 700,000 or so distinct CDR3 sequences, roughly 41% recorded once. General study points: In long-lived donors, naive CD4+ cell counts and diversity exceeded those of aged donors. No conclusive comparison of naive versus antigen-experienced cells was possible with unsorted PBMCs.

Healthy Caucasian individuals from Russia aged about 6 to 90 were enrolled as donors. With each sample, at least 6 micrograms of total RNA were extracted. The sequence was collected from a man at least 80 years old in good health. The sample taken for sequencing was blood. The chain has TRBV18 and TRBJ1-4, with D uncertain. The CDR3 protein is CASSPDNGNEKLFF. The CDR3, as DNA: TGTGCCAGCTCACCTGACAACGGTAATGAAAAACTGTTTTTT.